This T cell receptor (beta chain) was captured by sequencing in a study of T-cell memory formation after mild COVID-19 (dated by TCRdb to 2020 to 2022). As for the study more broadly: TCR sequence clusters from the two donors were largely donor specific. The cohort comprised two young, previously healthy adult volunteers, one female and one male. In a couple of donors, T-cell clones that expanded and contracted after mild COVID-19 were tracked by sequencing TCRalpha and TCRbeta repertoires over time. On the study overall, not on this receptor specifically: Only a couple of mild cases were covered by the study, and larger cohorts that include severe cases with pre-infection samples were considered necessary. The detection of some responding clones in pre-infection memory suggests that pre-existing cross-reactive memory T cells joined the SARS-CoV-2 response. Contracting CD4+ clones were located mainly in the CM and EM memory subsets, whereas CD8+ clones were found to be enriched in EMRA. Whether the second-wave clones peaking on day 37 were SARS-CoV-2 specific was not confirmed. Balanced CD4/CD8 phenotypes were observed for clones contracting from day 15 to 85, whereas a bias towards CD4+ was observed for a second wave of clones expanding from day 15 to 37.

Instrument used: Illumina NovaSeq 6000. cDNA libraries for TCRalpha and TCRbeta were prepared by 5'RACE using constant-segment primers, with sample barcodes and unique molecular identifiers added. RNA was extracted from every sample with Trizol reagent. The libraries were amplified in two PCR steps, and the second step added a second sample barcode and Illumina TruSeq adapters. Sequencing of the libraries was done on an Illumina NovaSeq, producing 2 x 150 bp paired-end reads. In the authors' own workflow: Demultiplexing of reads and collapsing into UMI-guided consensus sequences were performed with migec v1.2.7. Using mixcr v2.1.11, the UMI consensuses were aligned to TRA and TRB V and J templates and assembled into clonotypes. Clonotypes were classified as expanded or contracted when called significant by both edgeR and NoisET, with noise models trained on biological replicates. edgeR calls used a false discovery rate-adjusted p below 0.01 and a log2 fold-change threshold of 1. PCA with hierarchical clustering of max-normalized trajectories of the 1000 most abundant clonotypes was used as exploratory dynamics analysis. Separately sequenced CD4+ and CD8+ repertoires were used to assign the CD4 or CD8 phenotype of responding clones. Clones were called with MiXCR by TCRdb after fastp trimmed the public reads at Q25, and only in-frame beta chains were retained. One record per CDR3 amino acid sequence lists the most common genes and DNA. TCRdb, rather than the study authors, made the V and J calls. For this sample the table gives around 320,000 distinct CDR3 sequences, of which 28% were detected only once. The ten largest clones take up roughly 14% of the sample.

Details on this clonotype: It has no known antigen specificity. The record has no base qualities; no much larger clone is one base away.

The germline V gene (reference sequence) yields LNHDA for CDR1 and SQIVND for CDR2. At the junction V is shortened by 3 bases and J by 2 bases, with 4 bases in between. Reading from cysteine to phenylalanine, the CDR3 counts 12 amino acids. The only DNA kept is the CDR3, 36 bases in frame from the first base. Ficoll-Paque density gradient centrifugation was the method used to isolate PBMCs. Sequenced material: PBMCs or a T cell subset sorted from them (not recorded which). The V and J genes are TRBV19 and TRBJ1-2; the D gene cannot be resolved reliably. The TCR originated in an adult woman who had mild COVID-19 (a few samples of this study predate the infection). The sample titles of this study are shuffled in the database, so cell type and time point are left out; the donor was told from shared clones. The CDR3 protein sequence reads: CASSMLNYGYTF. Here is the DNA: TGTGCCAGTAGTATGCTCAACTATGGCTACACCTTC.